Listed below are T cell receptor beta chains from one sample, sequenced in a study of T cell repertoires in cytomegalovirus infection. These receptors have no identified antigens. TCRdb re-called the reads with MiXCR, one entry per CDR3 protein. Of roughly 920,000 distinct CDR3 sequences listed, roughly 31% are singletons. The sequencing here drew on cultured CD8+ T cells from PBMCs, taken from culture after CMV antigen stimulation. The receptors shown here come from a human donor in good health (CMV status not recorded). Some clones in this sample may be carry-over from other donors' samples. Each CDR3 is given with its conserved first and last residue.

j_gene | v_gene | CDR3aa
TRBJ1-1 | TRBV11-3 | CASSLTPKTEAFF
TRBJ2-2 | TRBV5-6 | CASSFIYNTGELFF
TRBJ2-4 | TRBV6-1 | CASSASDIQYF
TRBJ1-1 | TRBV4-1 | CASSYFRVEGSTEAFF
TRBJ2-6 | TRBV6-5 | CASSYRESGANVLTF
TRBJ1-1 | TRBV19 | CASSIGAGPLNTEAFF
TRBJ1-1 | TRBV6-5 | CASSYGPVNTEAFF
TRBJ1-2 | TRBV6-1 | CASSWGGYGYTF
TRBJ2-3 | TRBV9 | CASSVFSGGATDTQYF
TRBJ1-2 | TRBV19 | CASRSFRTEINYGYTF
TRBJ2-1 | TRBV2 | CASAWASGGVPPTNEQFF
TRBJ1-1 | TRBV19 | CASRSQGQGADTEAFF
TRBJ1-5 | TRBV9 | CASSEGGALGNQPQHF
TRBJ1-1 | TRBV7-6 | CASSLEAAVSAEAFF
TRBJ1-1 | TRBV20-1 | CSAEGRVNTEAFF
TRBJ2-2 | TRBV3-1 | CASSQDLGTTYTGELFF
TRBJ2-5 | TRBV7-9 | CASSPRETREETQYF
TRBJ2-1 | TRBV6-2/TRBV6-3 | CASRQDKVIQFF
TRBJ2-1 | TRBV6-5 | CASSYWQGAIF
TRBJ2-1 | TRBV15 | CATSSGGGASEQFF
TRBJ1-5 | TRBV4-2 | CASSQLPTANQPQHF
TRBJ2-1 | TRBV6-1 | CALSGAGLNNEQFF
TRBJ1-6 | TRBV11-2 | CASSLPWTGSYNSPLHF
TRBJ2-2 | TRBV6-5 | CASSYGLGAGAGELFF
TRBJ2-5 | TRBV6-2/TRBV6-3 | CASSTRDGQWWTQSF
TRBJ2-1 | TRBV5-4 | CASSWPPGLATEQFF
TRBJ2-3 | TRBV5-6 | CASSSFDEGATDTQYF
TRBJ2-5 | TRBV4-1 | CASSQLDSYVETQYF
TRBJ2-6 | TRBV19 | CASGQGIIGANVLTF
TRBJ1-2 | TRBV10-3 | CAISDSGDRRYGYTF
TRBJ2-1 | TRBV7-6 | CASSSPLSGPKQFF
TRBJ2-5 | TRBV7-9 | CASSLPSRKTSETQYF
TRBJ2-7 | TRBV27 | CASRQGLFYEQYF
TRBJ2-2 | TRBV28 | CATDRRTSVMMNTGELFF
TRBJ2-1 | TRBV7-6 | CASSLEASGGRGEQFF
TRBJ1-1 | TRBV14 | CASTQVIGTEAFF
TRBJ2-1 | TRBV24-1 | CATSEIEGGVRNEQFF
TRBJ2-1 | TRBV7-9 | CASSPGAGPSYNEQFF
TRBJ2-1 | TRBV4-1 | CASSQEPGPRSNEQFF
TRBJ2-3 | TRBV7-6 | CASSSAGADTQYF
TRBJ2-2 | TRBV27 | CASSLSSGTALNTGELFF
TRBJ1-1 | TRBV6-5 | CASTRYWGNTEAFF
TRBJ2-1 | TRBV19 | CASSTNPRTGPGNEQFF
TRBJ1-1 | TRBV6-8 | CASSSFTGEAFF
TRBJ1-1 | TRBV6-5 | CASSYSGQGTWDTEAFF
TRBJ2-5 | TRBV27 | CASSLSTTANLQETQYF
TRBJ2-5 | TRBV19 | CASKQSYMYQETQYF
TRBJ1-4 | TRBV7-9 | CASSPQLTPNEKLFF
TRBJ2-2 | TRBV19 | CATLFAGHFGGELFF
TRBJ1-2 | TRBV12-3/TRBV12-4 | CASRPQGDGYTF